The T cell receptor beta chain under discussion was sequenced for a study of spatial heterogeneity in lung cancer. Study as a whole: Donation came from 70 or so patients with untreated early-stage non-small cell lung cancer. The study consistently detected more beta-chain than alpha-chain sequences. Researchers sequenced follow-up PBMC samples if they had them, and these came a median of around 2 years after resection.

Germline V CDR1 and CDR2: MGHRA, YSYEKL. The CDR3 consists of 15 residues. V dropped 7 bases and J dropped 1 base, with 16 bases sitting between them. In TCRdb, the 5' RACE reads were re-called with MiXCR into one record per CDR3 protein. Found here are around 120,000 distinct CDR3 sequences, over 9% of them singletons; the top ten hold 16%. The time point is: blood at routine non-recurrence follow-up after resection. Sequencing of whole RNA from tumor, nontumor lung or frozen PBMC involved no sorting. This clonotype showed up many times. This specimen consisted of PBMCs, obtained at follow-up. The clonotype originates from a male donor with early-stage non-small cell lung cancer. The chain joins TRBV4-1 to TRBJ1-2; D is unresolved. The CDR3 DNA follows: TGCGCCAGCACTGCTGACACGGACGGTAACTATGGCTACACCTTC. Amino acids: CASTADTDGNYGYTF.